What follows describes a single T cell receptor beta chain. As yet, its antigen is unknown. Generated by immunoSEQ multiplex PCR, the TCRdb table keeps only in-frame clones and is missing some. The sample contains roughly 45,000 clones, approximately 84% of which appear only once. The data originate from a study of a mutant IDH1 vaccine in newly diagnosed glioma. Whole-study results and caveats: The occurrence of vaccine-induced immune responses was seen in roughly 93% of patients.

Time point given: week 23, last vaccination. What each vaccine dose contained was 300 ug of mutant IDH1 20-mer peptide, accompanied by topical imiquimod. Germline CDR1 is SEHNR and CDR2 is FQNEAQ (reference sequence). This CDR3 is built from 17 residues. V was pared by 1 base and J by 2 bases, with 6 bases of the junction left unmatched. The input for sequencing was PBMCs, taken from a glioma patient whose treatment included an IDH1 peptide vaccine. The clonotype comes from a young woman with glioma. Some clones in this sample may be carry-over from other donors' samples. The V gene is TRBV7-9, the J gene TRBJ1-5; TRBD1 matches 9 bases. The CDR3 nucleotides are TGTGCCAGCAGCTTAGTACAGGGGGCGGATGGCAATCAGCCCCAGCATTTT. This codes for CASSLVQGADGNQPQHF.